This TCR beta chain emerged from a study of shared clonotypes between healthy human individuals. The study, taken as a whole, reports: For naive CD4 cells, approximately 4.8% of clonotypes were shared across a handful of donors.

The assay used deep level. Measured with immunoSEQ multiplex PCR; TCRdb has only the in-frame clones, and not every one. The sample lists around 2.1 million clones, approximately 94% seen once, with 1.5% to 2% in the top ten. Worth noting for this clone: Its antigen is not known.

CD45RO-negative, CCR7-positively selected cells formed the naive CD8 fraction, excluding terminally differentiated effector memory CD45RA+ cells. This TCR came from a man aged 18-30 years in good health. Some clones in this sample may be carry-over from other donors' samples. The sequencing sample was made of naive CD8+ T cells from PBMCs.

In nucleotides, the CDR3 is TGTGCCAGCAGTGAAGGGCAGTCAAGCTCCTACGAGCAGTACTTC. This sequence encodes CASSEGQSSSYEQYF. V is TRBV2 and J is TRBJ2-5; D gene uncertain. The DNA matches TRBJ2-7 better at its end, which makes the J call doubtful. The CDR3 is made up of 15 amino acids. Per the germline V gene, CDR1 is SNHLY and CDR2 is FYNNEI.